This T cell receptor beta chain originates from a study of T cell changes during pregnancy in multiple sclerosis (dated by TCRdb to 2018 to 2020). Background on the whole study: The study looked at changes in the T cell repertoire across pregnancy in women with multiple sclerosis.

Library creation used the immunoSEQ multiplex PCR assay. This immuneACCESS table, as held by TCRdb, lists in-frame sequences with V and J called but not all clones. Of the missing ones, under half trace to an unresolved V gene in checked studies; the others have no known cause. Present in this sample are over 50,000 clones, 90% of which were seen just once. Roughly 2% of the sample is taken by the ten largest. Comments on this clone: Its antigen is not yet known. Base-call qualities are not available, and no considerably larger clone is one nucleotide away.

The CDR3 contains 14 residues, cysteine and phenylalanine counted. Only the CDR3 region is kept as DNA, spanning 42 bases read in frame from base 1. The trim is 1 base for V and 4 bases for J, with a gap of 8 bases between the germline ends. From a lookup of the germline V gene, CDR1 and CDR2 are SGHVS and FQNEAQ. The receptor's source is a female donor in good health, enrolled as a control in a pregnancy study. The sample here was peripheral blood, taken in the first trimester of pregnancy. Recombination connected TRBV7-8 to TRBJ1-5, and TRBD1 may be the D gene, going by 5 matching bases. The CDR3 sequence is CASSLVDTNQPQHF. The DNA is as follows: TGTGCCAGCAGCTTAGTGGACACTAATCAGCCCCAGCATTTT.